Following are 32 T cell receptor beta chains from one sample sequenced in a study of shared clonotypes between healthy human individuals. Method: immunoSEQ multiplex PCR; TCRdb's copy keeps in-frame clones and lacks some. This table has 2 million to 3 million clones, approximately 94% appearing once. Sequenced: naive CD4+ T cells from PBMCs. Subset indicated: CD45RA+ positively selected. These receptors were obtained from a man between 18 and 29 years old in good health. Some clones in this sample may be carry-over from other donors' samples.

Remarks on this clone: This sample includes further DNA sequences coding for the same CDR3. The chain combines TRBV19 with TRBJ2-1, with 9 nucleotides matching TRBD2. CDR1 and CDR2 (germline): LNHDA, SQIVND (reference sequence). Unmatched junction bases numbered 1, after V lost 4 bases and J lost 3 bases. CDR3 size: 14 residues. CDR3 DNA sequence: TGTGCCAGTAGTACACTAGCGGGCTACAATGAGCAGTTCTTC. Its protein product is CASSTLAGYNEQFF.

The chain links TRBV2 to TRBJ1-5; D is ambiguous. The V end lost 2 bases, the J end lost 8 bases, and 13 bases lay between the germline ends. CDR1 SNHLY and CDR2 FYNNEI come from the germline V gene. This CDR3 has 14 residues. CDR3 in DNA: TGTGCCAGCAGTGAACTGGCAGGCGCCAAGCCCCAGCATTTT. It translates to CASSELAGAKPQHF.

The chain has TRBV5-1 and TRBJ2-4; 12 bases map to TRBD1. V shed 7 bases and J 3 bases; nucleotides not matched to a gene: 17. This CDR3 is built from 19 residues. The germline V gene has CDR1 SGHRS and CDR2 YFSETQ. The CDR3 bases are TGCGCCAGCTCCATAGGGACAGGGGGCGCGAAGGTAGGCAAAAACATTCAGTACTTC. Encoded protein: CASSIGTGGAKVGKNIQYF.

V is TRBV19 and J is TRBJ2-7, with 7 positions matching TRBD1. There are 12 residues in the CDR3. V shed 5 bases, J shed 6 bases, and the junction held 4 bases outside the gene matches. Germline CDR1 LNHDA, CDR2 SQIVND (reference sequence). As DNA, the CDR3 is TGTGCCAGTAGTTTACAGGGGTTCGAGCAGTACTTC. Its protein is CASSLQGFEQYF.

The chain recombines TRBV6-6 with TRBJ2-7; D ambiguous. The V end lost 0 bases, the J end lost 1 base, and 7 bases lay between the germline ends. The V gene's germline CDR1 is MNHNY and CDR2 SVGAGI (reference sequence). CDR3 length: 14 residues. In DNA, the CDR3 is TGTGCCAGCAGTTACTCGTCACTTTCCTACGAGCAGTACTTC. Translated: CASSYSSLSYEQYF.

V gene TRBV2 combines with J gene TRBJ2-1; 13 bases align to TRBD2. CDR3 length: 15 residues. Germline V gene sequence: CDR1 SNHLY, CDR2 FYNNEI. With 8 bases clipped from V and 8 bases from J, the junction kept 9 bases outside the gene matches. CDR3 sequence: CASLPTSGRSDEQFF. The CDR3 DNA reads as TGTGCCAGCCTCCCGACTAGCGGGAGGTCAGATGAGCAGTTCTTC.

The chain combines TRBV4-3 with TRBJ2-7, with a tentative D call TRBD2 (6 bases). The CDR3 runs 16 residues. Germline CDR1 and CDR2: LGHNA and YSLEER. Trimming took off 0 bases at V and 2 bases at J, with 14 bases between the two ends. In DNA form, the CDR3 reads TGCGCCAGCAGCCAAGATTTCGGGAGAGGTACCTACGAGCAGTACTTC. Translation gives CASSQDFGRGTYEQYF.

The chain joins TRBV7-3 to TRBJ2-5; weak D call: TRBD1 (5 bases). With 5 bases removed from V and 3 bases from J, the gap between germline ends came to 10 bases. CDR1 and CDR2 from the germline V gene are SGHTA and FQGTGA. CDR3 length equals 13 residues. CDR3 bases: TGTGCCAGCAGCCCCCAGGGTAAAGAGACCCAGTACTTC. Translation gives CASSPQGKETQYF. Supplemented by reference TRBV7-3 and TRBJ2-5, the full variable domain reads GAGVSQTPSNKVTEKGKYVELRCDPISGHTALYWYRQSLGQGPEFLIYFQGTGAADDSGLPNDRFFAVRPEGSVSTLKIQRTERGDSAVYLCASSPQGKETQYFGPGTRLLVL.

The rearrangement joins TRBV30 to TRBJ2-1, with D possibly being TRBD1 (6 bases). Germline CDR1 is GTSNPN and CDR2 is SVGIG (reference sequence). The CDR3 is made up of 13 amino acids. V shed 4 bases and J shed 5 bases, with 12 bases lying between them. The CDR3 DNA sequence: TGTGCCTGGACGAGGGGGTATGACAATGAGCAGTTCTTC. Residues: CAWTRGYDNEQFF.

The chain combines TRBV29-1 with TRBJ2-7, with a tentative D call TRBD2 (6 bases). The V end lost 6 bases, the J end lost 2 bases, and 17 bases lay between the germline ends. CDR1 is SQVTM and CDR2 is ANQGSEA in the germline V gene. The CDR3 spans 14 residues. CDR3 protein: CSVATGSGTYEQYF. In nucleotides, the CDR3 is TGCAGCGTCGCTACTGGTAGCGGAACCTACGAGCAGTACTTC.

The chain employs TRBV10-3 and TRBJ1-2; no reliable D call. V lost 2 bases to trimming and J lost 4 bases, with 17 bases between them. The CDR3 extends over 16 amino acids. The germline CDR1 and CDR2 sequences are ENHRY and SYGVKD. CDR3 nucleotide sequence: TGTGCCATCAGTGAGCCAACCCGGGTTCTTCTCTATGGCTACACCTTC. It specifies CAISEPTRVLLYGYTF.

The rearrangement links TRBV6-6 to TRBJ1-5, with 9 bases identical to TRBD1. V shed 7 bases and J 11 bases; nucleotides not matched to a gene: 6. The CDR3 runs to 12 residues. The germline V gene has CDR1 MNHNY and CDR2 SVGAGI (reference sequence). CDR3 protein: CASKLGTGSQHF. CDR3 in DNA: TGTGCCAGCAAACTGGGGACAGGGTCCCAGCATTTT.

V is TRBV7-2 and J is TRBJ2-1; D possibly corresponds to TRBD2 (7 bases). Germline V gives CDR1 SGHTA, CDR2 FQGNSA. Between the trimmed V and J ends, which lost 5 bases and 0 bases, there was a span of 14 bases. The length of the CDR3 is 16 residues. For the CDR3, the DNA is TGTGCCAGCAGCCAAGGGGGGGCGAGCTCCTACAATGAGCAGTTCTTC. Translated: CASSQGGASSYNEQFF.

The chain is built from TRBV7-9 and TRBJ2-5; either TRBD1 or TRBD2 may fit D (5 bases each). The V end lost 5 bases, the J end lost 1 base, and 17 bases lay between the germline ends. There are 16 residues in the CDR3. Per germline, CDR1 SEHNR and CDR2 FQNEAQ (reference sequence). DNA for the CDR3: TGTGCCAGCAGCCACCGGGACCGGCGATTCCAAGAGACCCAGTACTTC. Translated: CASSHRDRRFQETQYF.

This clone has a handful of counts. The V gene is TRBV27, the J gene TRBJ1-5; 7 bases are a match to TRBD1. The V and J ends lost 6 bases and 0 bases, in that order; junction bases with no gene match: 5. CDR3 size: 15 residues. Per germline, CDR1 MNHEY and CDR2 SMNVEV (reference sequence). CDR3 residues: CASSGQESSNQPQHF. The CDR3 nucleotides read TGTGCCAGCAGCGGACAGGAAAGTAGCAATCAGCCCCAGCATTTT.

The chain recombines TRBV28 with TRBJ1-2; 7 positions match TRBD1. The junction had 4 bases not matched to a gene; V was cut back by 5 bases and J by 1 base. This CDR3 contains 14 residues. Per the germline V gene, CDR1 is MDHEN and CDR2 is SYDVKM. In DNA, the CDR3 is TGTGCCAGCAGTGGCGGGACAGTTAACTATGGCTACACCTTC. This sequence encodes CASSGGTVNYGYTF.

The chain combines TRBV29-1 with TRBJ1-1, with 12 bases identical to TRBD1. Trimming at V came to 0 bases and at J to 5 bases, leaving 25 bases not matched to a gene. Germline CDR1 is SQVTM and CDR2 is ANQGSEA. CDR3 size: 22 residues. As DNA, the CDR3 is TGCAGCGTTGAAGATCTCTATATGATAGCGGGGACAGGGGGCGCGGATGGGACTGAAGCTTTCTTT. Translated: CSVEDLYMIAGTGGADGTEAFF. Looking up the rest from reference TRBV29-1 and TRBJ1-1 gives the full variable domain: SAVISQKPSRDICQRGTSLTIQCQVDSQVTMMFWYRQQPGQSLTLIATANQGSEATYESGFVIDKFPISRPNLTFSTLTVSNMSPEDSSIYLCSVEDLYMIAGTGGADGTEAFFGQGTRLTVV.

The chain links TRBV5-1 to TRBJ2-3, with unresolved D. The CDR3 contains 12 residues. Trimming removed 2 bases at V and 6 bases at J, with 7 bases between. Germline CDR1 is SGHRS and CDR2 is YFSETQ. CDR3 DNA: TGCGCCAGCAGCTTCCCCGCTGATACGCAGTATTTT. It codes for CASSFPADTQYF.

This chain uses TRBV7-8 with TRBJ2-1, with 10 nucleotides matching TRBD2. V shed 5 bases, J shed 5 bases, and the junction held 6 bases outside the gene matches. Germline V gives CDR1 SGHVS, CDR2 FQNEAQ. This CDR3 has 15 residues. CDR3 nucleotide sequence: TGTGCCAGCAGCAAACGACTAGCGGGCGACAATGAGCAGTTCTTC. Its translation is CASSKRLAGDNEQFF.

This rearrangement joins TRBV18 to TRBJ1-5, with TRBD1 matching over 7 bases. The V gene end was trimmed by 5 bases and the J gene end by 6 bases; junction bases not matched to a gene: 7. The CDR3 loop spans 14 amino acids. Germline V gene sequence: CDR1 KGHSH, CDR2 LQKENI. The CDR3: CASSVGPGGQPQHF. The CDR3 coding sequence is TGTGCCAGCTCAGTTGGGCCAGGGGGTCAGCCCCAGCATTTT.

The chain couples TRBV5-1 to TRBJ2-5; tentatively, D is TRBD2 (6 bases). Trimming pared 0 bases from V and 10 bases from J, leaving 13 bases between. The germline gives CDR1 SGHRS, CDR2 YFSETQ. The CDR3 is 13 residues long. The CDR3 loop reads CASSLGGTWGQYF. The CDR3 coding sequence is TGCGCCAGCAGCTTGGGCGGGACCTGGGGCCAGTACTTC.

V usage is TRBV11-2 and J usage is TRBJ2-1; TRBD1 matches at 7 bases. The germline CDR1 and CDR2 sequences are SGHAT and FQNNGV. J was trimmed by 1 base and V by 4 bases; bases with no gene match: 10. The length of the CDR3 is 17 residues. Here the CDR3 reads CASSSRTGAKSYNEQFF. The DNA of the CDR3 is TGTGCCAGCAGCTCCCGAACAGGGGCGAAATCCTACAATGAGCAGTTCTTC.

The genes are TRBV20-1 and TRBJ2-5; D is uncertain. Between the trimmed V and J ends, which lost 3 bases and 5 bases, there was a span of 7 bases. This CDR3 region has 11 residues. Germline CDR1 reads DFQATT; CDR2 reads SNEGSKA (reference sequence). In nucleotides, the CDR3 is TGCAGTGCTAGCAGCGCCGAGACCCAGTACTTC. Residues: CSASSAETQYF.

The CDR3 DNA reads TGTGCCAGCAGCTTACACGCTCGCACTGAAGCTTTCTTT. This gives the protein CASSLHARTEAFF. This rearrangement joins TRBV7-2 to TRBJ1-1; D is undetermined. V lost 2 bases, J lost 4 bases, and 8 bases lay in between. The CDR3 loop spans 13 amino acids. Germline V gives CDR1 SGHTA, CDR2 FQGNSA.

This chain links TRBV9 with TRBJ2-7; 9 positions match TRBD2. The CDR3 runs to 14 residues. Trimming took 6 bases from V and 5 from J; bases not matched to a gene: 9. Per the germline V gene, CDR1 is SGDLS and CDR2 is YYNGEE. The CDR3 reads CASTRQAGGDEQYF. CDR3 nucleotides: TGTGCCAGCACCAGGCAAGCGGGAGGCGACGAGCAGTACTTC.

The genes are TRBV18 and TRBJ2-2, with 7 bases aligning to TRBD1. The J segment lost 5 bases and the V segment lost 5 bases, leaving 8 bases of the junction unmatched. The V gene's germline CDR1 is KGHSH and CDR2 LQKENI. This CDR3 comprises 15 residues. The CDR3 is CASSTPGGRTGELFF. The CDR3 coding sequence is TGTGCCAGCTCAACGCCAGGGGGTAGGACCGGGGAGCTGTTTTTT.

The chain uses TRBV28 and TRBJ2-2; D is unclear. V was trimmed by 2 bases and J by 6 bases, leaving 13 bases between them. The CDR3 runs to 15 residues. Per the germline V gene, CDR1 is MDHEN and CDR2 is SYDVKM. The CDR3 loop reads CASSLNGAPPGELFF. The DNA for the CDR3 is TGTGCCAGCAGTTTAAACGGAGCCCCACCCGGGGAGCTGTTTTTT.

This chain uses TRBV7-9 with TRBJ2-5, with D tentatively TRBD1 or TRBD2 (5 bases each). The CDR3 sequence is 15 residues long. The germline V gene has CDR1 SEHNR and CDR2 FQNEAQ (reference sequence). V was shortened by 2 bases and J by 3 bases, with 13 bases between the two germline ends. The DNA of the CDR3 is TGTGCCAGCAGCTTAATTTCCTGGGGGAAAGAGACCCAGTACTTC. Residues: CASSLISWGKETQYF.

This clone was seen a single time. The chain uses TRBV11-2 and TRBJ1-4; D not certain. CDR3 length: 15 residues. CDR1 is SGHAT and CDR2 is FQNNGV in the germline V gene. The germline V and J ends were trimmed by 5 bases and 3 bases, with 13 bases remaining between them. The CDR3 spells CASSTPGRANEKLFF. Here the CDR3 DNA reads TGTGCCAGCAGCACCCCGGGGAGGGCTAATGAAAAACTGTTTTTT.

In regard to this clone: Different DNA sequences within this sample yield the same CDR3. In DNA, the CDR3 is TGTGCCACCAGCAGGGACAGGGGTGGTTATGGCTACACCTTC. Its translation: CATSRDRGGYGYTF. The genes are TRBV15 and TRBJ1-2; 9 bases line up with TRBD1. Per germline, CDR1 LNHNV and CDR2 YYDKDF (reference sequence). The CDR3 has 14 amino acids. Losses at the gene ends were 3 bases for V and 5 bases for J; bases not matched to a gene: 4.

The rearrangement joins TRBV14 to TRBJ1-1, with D possibly matching TRBD1 (5 bases). CDR1 and CDR2 (germline): SGHDN, FVKESK. CDR3 length equals 15 residues. The V end was cut by 1 base, the J end by 4 bases, with 13 bases between. CDR3 amino acids: CASSQGAGFSTEAFF. The CDR3 bases are TGTGCCAGCAGCCAAGGGGCAGGGTTCAGCACTGAAGCTTTCTTT.

The J gene is TRBJ1-2, the V gene TRBV29-1; 8 nucleotides agree with TRBD1. J gave up 4 bases and V 6 bases, and 4 bases lay outside the gene matches. The CDR3 consists of 12 residues. Germline V gives CDR1 SQVTM, CDR2 ANQGSEA. CDR3 sequence reads: CSVGGTGYGYTF. Here the CDR3 DNA reads TGCAGCGTGGGAGGGACAGGCTATGGCTACACCTTC.